Listed below are T cell receptor beta chains from one sample, sequenced in a study of cytomegalovirus exposure and HLA in healthy donors. TCRdb's copy holds only in-frame clones and misses some; the assay was immunoSEQ multiplex PCR. The top ten clones hold approximately 6% of a sample with 95,000 to 110,000 clones, 9.5% to 13% of them seen once. Sequenced sample: PBMCs. Receptors originate from a middle-aged man in good health and CMV-seropositive. Each CDR3 is given with its conserved first and last residue. The D gene is left open where the match is weak. Part of the rows lack a size; the others show once, few, many or a class for expanded clones.

V gene	clone size	D gene	J gene	CDR3 protein	CDR3 DNA
TRBV29-1	NA	NA	TRBJ2-1	CSVGGPEQFF	TGCAGCGTTGGAGGGCCTGAGCAGTTCTTC
TRBV27	few	TRBD2	TRBJ2-3	CASSYTVGGSGIKDTQYF	TGTGCCAGCAGTTATACGGTCGGTGGTAGCGGGATCAAAGATACGCAGTATTTT
TRBV5-1	NA	TRBD1	TRBJ2-4	CASSWTGRDIQYF	TGCGCCAGCAGCTGGACAGGGAGAGACATTCAGTACTTC
TRBV2	once	NA	TRBJ2-7	CASGGGVNEQYF	TGTGCCAGTGGTGGAGGGGTAAACGAGCAGTACTTC
TRBV5-1	few	TRBD1	TRBJ2-3	CASSLARLSVQGADTQYF	TGCGCCAGCAGCTTGGCCAGGCTCTCGGTACAGGGGGCAGATACGCAGTATTTT
TRBV2	few	TRBD2	TRBJ2-3	CASRTGTSGRGDTQYF	TGTGCCAGCAGAACCGGGACTAGCGGGAGGGGCGATACGCAGTATTTT
TRBV28	few	TRBD1	TRBJ2-7	CASSLQGEEQYF	TGTGCCAGCAGCCTACAGGGGGAAGAGCAGTACTTC
TRBV27	NA	TRBD1	TRBJ1-2	CASSLEGAGGYTF	TGTGCCAGCAGTTTGGAGGGGGCAGGAGGCTACACCTTC
TRBV7-9	NA	TRBD2	TRBJ2-5	CASSLRLAGTKETQYF	TGTGCCAGCAGCTTGAGGTTAGCGGGAACGAAAGAGACCCAGTACTTC
TRBV19	few	NA	TRBJ1-2	CASAEDFYGYTF	TGTGCCAGTGCCGAGGACTTTTATGGCTACACCTTC
TRBV6-5	NA	TRBD2	TRBJ2-1	CASSWTSAYNEQFF	TGTGCCAGCAGCTGGACTAGCGCGTACAATGAGCAGTTCTTC
TRBV25-1	NA	NA	TRBJ2-7	CASSEGGEQYF	TGTGCCAGCAGTGAGGGAGGCGAGCAGTACTTC
TRBV5-8	NA	TRBD2	TRBJ2-3	CASSLGLAGSTDTQYF	TGTGCCAGCAGCCTAGGACTAGCGGGGAGCACAGATACGCAGTATTTT
TRBV7-9	few	TRBD2	TRBJ2-5	CASSQLSGGEETQYF	TGTGCCAGCAGCCAACTCTCGGGAGGAGAGGAGACCCAGTACTTC
TRBV10-3	few	TRBD1	TRBJ1-1	CAIRGGQGLLMNTEAFF	TGTGCCATCAGGGGAGGACAGGGCCTTCTCATGAACACTGAAGCTTTCTTT
TRBV29-1	few	NA	TRBJ2-6	CSVSGANILTF	TGCAGCGTTTCTGGGGCCAACATCCTGACTTTC
TRBV5-5	few	NA	TRBJ2-6	CASSLDSSGANVLTF	TGTGCCAGCAGCCTTGACTCCTCTGGGGCCAACGTCCTGACTTTC
TRBV28	few	TRBD1	TRBJ1-1	CASRRGRENTEAFF	TGTGCCAGCAGAAGGGGGCGAGAGAACACTGAAGCTTTCTTT
TRBV4-3	few	TRBD2	TRBJ2-1	CASSQGGTSGSYNEQFF	TGCGCCAGCAGCCAGGGAGGGACTAGCGGGAGTTATAATGAGCAGTTCTTC
TRBV5-1	NA	TRBD1	TRBJ1-5	CASSRNPTGPDQPQHF	TGCGCCAGCAGCCGTAATCCGACAGGGCCGGATCAGCCCCAGCATTTT
TRBV28	few	NA	TRBJ2-5	CASRLGADKRYQETQYF	TGTGCCAGCAGACTTGGGGCGGACAAAAGGTACCAAGAGACCCAGTACTTC
TRBV5-1	NA	TRBD1	TRBJ2-2	CASSSDRGTGELFF	TGCGCCAGCAGCTCGGACAGGGGCACCGGGGAGCTGTTTTTT
TRBV6-1	few	NA	TRBJ1-2	CASSEVRQYYGYTF	TGTGCCAGCAGTGAAGTAAGACAGTACTATGGCTACACCTTC
TRBV29-1	few	TRBD2	TRBJ2-3	CSGNLAGLYYTQYF	TGCAGCGGAAACCTAGCGGGCCTATACTATACGCAGTATTTT
TRBV10-1	few	TRBD2	TRBJ2-3	CASSETLQRESSTDTQYF	TGCGCCAGCAGTGAGACGCTGCAGCGGGAATCTAGCACAGATACGCAGTATTTT
TRBV5-4	NA	TRBD1	TRBJ1-1	CASRLQGVNTEAFF	TGTGCCAGCAGATTACAGGGGGTTAACACTGAAGCTTTCTTT
TRBV9	few	TRBD2	TRBJ2-1	CASSNGLGLYNEQFF	TGTGCCAGCAGCAACGGACTAGGCCTTTACAATGAGCAGTTCTTC